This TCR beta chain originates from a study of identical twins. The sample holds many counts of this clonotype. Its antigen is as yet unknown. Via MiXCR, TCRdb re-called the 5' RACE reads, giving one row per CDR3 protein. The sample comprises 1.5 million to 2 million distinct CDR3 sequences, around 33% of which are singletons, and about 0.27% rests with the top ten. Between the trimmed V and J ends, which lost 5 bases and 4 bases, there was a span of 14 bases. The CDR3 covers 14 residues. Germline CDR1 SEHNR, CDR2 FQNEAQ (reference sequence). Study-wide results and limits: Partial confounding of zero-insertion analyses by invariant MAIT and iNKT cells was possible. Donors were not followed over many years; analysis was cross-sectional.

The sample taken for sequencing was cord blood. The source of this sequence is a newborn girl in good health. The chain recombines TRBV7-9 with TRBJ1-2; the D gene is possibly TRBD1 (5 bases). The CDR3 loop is CASSLSYGGYGYTF. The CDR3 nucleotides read TGTGCCAGCAGCCTGTCGTACGGGGGCTATGGCTACACCTTC.